This T cell receptor beta chain was sequenced in a study of cytomegalovirus exposure and HLA in healthy donors. Profiled with immunoSEQ multiplex PCR; TCRdb holds only in-frame clones, not every one. Found here are over 150,000 clones, about 89% of them singletons; the top ten hold 3% to 3.5%. Trimming pared 3 bases from V and 6 bases from J, leaving 15 bases between. The CDR3 extends over 15 amino acids. Germline V CDR1 and CDR2: MDHEN, SYDVKM. This clone has a single count. The TCR sequence derives from a woman younger than 35 in good health and CMV-seropositive. The sample taken for sequencing was PBMCs. This chain connects TRBV28 to TRBJ2-1, with D unresolved. The CDR3: CASSLSQFPTNEQFF. CDR3 sequence (DNA): TGTGCCAGCAGTTTGTCACAGTTTCCCACCAATGAGCAGTTCTTC.